This is a list of T cell receptor beta chains from one sample in a study of cytomegalovirus exposure and HLA in healthy donors. Measured with immunoSEQ multiplex PCR; TCRdb has only the in-frame clones, and not every one. This sample has around 120,000 clones; 75% to 85% occur once, and the top ten carry about 10%. Sequencing was carried out using PBMCs. The source is a male donor in good health and CMV-seropositive. The CDR3 runs from the conserved cysteine through the conserved F or W. The D gene is left open where the match is weak. Clone size is not always given. Where it is, it says once, few, many or a class for expanded clones.

D gene | J gene | clone size | V gene | CDR3 protein | CDR3 DNA
TRBD1 | TRBJ2-7 | - | TRBV7-9 | CSSSSPPDRGLYEQYF | TGTTCCAGCAGCTCCCCCCCCGACAGGGGCCTATACGAGCAGTACTTC
- | TRBJ2-2 | - | TRBV30 | CAWRAVMDTGELFF | TGTGCCTGGAGGGCGGTGATGGACACCGGGGAGCTGTTTTTT
- | TRBJ2-1 | - | TRBV7-3 | CASSLTPALENEQFF | TGTGCCAGCAGCTTAACCCCGGCTCTAGAAAATGAGCAGTTCTTC
- | TRBJ2-7 | - | TRBV15 | CATSGPDSYEQYF | TGTGCCACCAGCGGCCCCGACTCCTACGAGCAGTACTTC
TRBD2 | TRBJ2-1 | - | TRBV4-3 | CASSQVLAGGGNEQFF | TGCGCCAGCAGCCAAGTACTAGCGGGAGGGGGGAATGAGCAGTTCTTC
- | TRBJ2-1 | - | TRBV7-3 | CASSPRAAIANEQFF | TGTGCCAGCAGCCCCCGTGCGGCGATAGCCAATGAGCAGTTCTTC
TRBD2 | TRBJ2-3 | - | TRBV5-1 | CASSSGLAVQADTQYF | TGCGCCAGCAGCTCGGGACTAGCGGTACAAGCAGATACGCAGTATTTT
TRBD1 | TRBJ1-1 | - | TRBV7-2 | CASSSTGGNTEAFF | TGTGCCAGCAGCTCCACAGGGGGGAACACTGAAGCTTTCTTT
- | TRBJ1-5 | - | TRBV19 | CASSSRFNQPQHF | TGTGCCAGTAGTTCCCGTTTCAATCAGCCCCAGCATTTT
- | TRBJ2-3 | once | TRBV19 | CASSIVGGSTDTQYF | TGTGCCAGTAGTATAGTCGGGGGAAGCACAGATACGCAGTATTTT
TRBD1 | TRBJ2-1 | - | TRBV5-1 | CASSVGPRTGGYNEQFF | TGCGCCAGCAGCGTCGGCCCTCGGACAGGGGGATACAATGAGCAGTTCTTC
- | TRBJ1-5 | - | TRBV2 | CASSGPNAGTPNQPQHF | TGTGCCAGCAGTGGCCCTAATGCAGGGACACCAAATCAGCCCCAGCACTTT
TRBD1 | TRBJ2-7 | few | TRBV6-1 | CASKLDREQYF | TGTGCCAGCAAGCTGGACAGGGAGCAGTACTTC
TRBD1 | TRBJ2-7 | - | TRBV28 | CASYRDSARKYF | TGTGCCAGCTATAGGGACAGCGCGAGAAAATACTTC
- | TRBJ1-5 | - | TRBV27 | CASSLQGSGQPQHF | TGTGCCAGCAGTTTACAGGGATCAGGACAGCCCCAGCATTTT
TRBD2 | TRBJ2-7 | few | TRBV9 | CASSVGASGAYEQYF | TGTGCCAGCAGCGTAGGGGCTAGCGGAGCCTACGAGCAGTACTTC
TRBD1 | TRBJ1-5 | - | TRBV11-2 | CASSAGQAGNQPQHF | TGTGCCAGCAGCGCGGGACAGGCCGGTAATCAGCCCCAGCATTTT
- | TRBJ2-3 | - | TRBV23-1 | CATLADTQYF | TGCGCCACCTTAGCAGATACGCAGTATTTT
- | TRBJ1-6 | - | TRBV7-9 | CASSSRLGSSPLNSPLHF | TGTGCCAGCAGCTCTAGACTTGGGAGCAGTCCTCTTAATTCACCCCTCCACTTT
- | TRBJ2-5 | - | TRBV6-6 | CASSAPGTVGETQYF | TGTGCCAGCTCCGCCCCGGGAACAGTCGGGGAGACCCAGTACTTC
- | TRBJ1-2 | few | TRBV21-1 | CASSPVSYGYTF | TGTGCCAGCAGCCCCGTGAGCTATGGCTACACCTTC
- | TRBJ2-3 | - | TRBV9 | CASSVATWGGSTDTQYF | TGTGCCAGCAGCGTAGCTACGTGGGGCGGTAGCACAGATACGCAGTATTTT
TRBD1 | TRBJ2-2 | - | TRBV11-2 | CASSLGDRGTTGELFF | TGTGCCAGCAGCTTAGGGGACAGGGGTACTACCGGGGAGCTGTTTTTT
- | TRBJ1-4 | - | TRBV27 | CASAGVNEKLFF | TGTGCCAGCGCGGGCGTTAATGAAAAACTGTTTTTT
- | TRBJ1-6 | - | TRBV18 | CASSPLPIGDSPLHF | TGTGCCAGCTCACCCTTACCGATCGGGGATTCACCCCTCCACTTT
- | TRBJ2-7 | - | TRBV5-4 | CASSSPGIYEQYF | TGTGCCAGCAGCTCCCCCGGGATCTACGAGCAGTACTTC
- | TRBJ2-1 | - | TRBV5-1 | CASSPGLPRNEQFF | TGCGCCAGCAGCCCCGGACTCCCGCGGAATGAGCAGTTCTTC
- | TRBJ2-7 | - | TRBV4-3 | CASSQGGGSYEQYF | TGCGCCAGCAGCCAAGGGGGAGGCTCCTACGAGCAGTACTTC
- | TRBJ2-2 | - | TRBV2 | CASSGLFF | TGTGCCAGTTCGGGGCTGTTTTTT
- | TRBJ2-1 | - | TRBV6-5 | CASSGSTGEFF | TGTGCCAGCAGTGGGTCGACAGGAGAGTTCTTC
TRBD2 | TRBJ2-3 | - | TRBV19 | CASSDTSGADTQYF | TGTGCCAGTAGCGATACTAGCGGGGCAGATACGCAGTATTTT
- | TRBJ1-1 | - | TRBV21-1 | CASWAQGAYTEAFF | -
- | TRBJ1-1 | - | TRBV7-6 | CASSLAGETEAFF | TGTGCCAGCAGCTTAGCGGGAGAAACTGAAGCTTTCTTT
TRBD2 | TRBJ2-5 | once | TRBV7-3 | CASSLNGGGPETQYF | TGTGCCAGCAGCCTTAATGGGGGGGGACCAGAGACCCAGTACTTC
- | TRBJ2-3 | - | TRBV4-2 | CASQLRERDDTQYF | TGTGCCAGTCAATTACGGGAGAGGGATGATACGCAGTATTTT
- | TRBJ2-7 | - | TRBV30 | CAWSEGDYEQYF | TGTGCCTGGAGTGAAGGGGACTACGAGCAGTACTTC
- | TRBJ1-1 | - | TRBV19 | CASSLGQGNTEAFF | TGTGCCAGTAGCCTCGGTCAGGGCAACACTGAAGCTTTCTTT
TRBD1 | TRBJ2-6 | - | TRBV10-3 | CAITFGTGPSGANVLTF | TGTGCCATCACGTTCGGGACAGGGCCATCTGGGGCCAACGTCCTGACTTTC
TRBD1 | TRBJ2-5 | - | TRBV7-2 | CASSPRTGEETQYF | TGTGCCAGCAGCCCCCGGACAGGGGAAGAGACCCAGTACTTC
TRBD1 | TRBJ1-1 | - | TRBV6-5 | CASSHDRGRTEAFF | TGTGCCAGCAGCCATGACAGGGGCCGCACTGAAGCTTTCTTT
TRBD2 | TRBJ2-3 | - | TRBV19 | CASRRLAGDADTQYF | TGTGCCAGTAGGCGACTAGCGGGAGACGCAGATACGCAGTATTTT
TRBD1 | TRBJ1-1 | - | TRBV28 | CASSLRQGGNTEAFF | TGTGCCAGCAGCCTCCGACAGGGAGGGAACACTGAAGCTTTCTTT
- | TRBJ1-5 | - | TRBV28 | CASSQIFRDTRWGNQPQHF | TGTGCCAGCAGTCAGATTTTCCGGGACACCCGGTGGGGCAATCAGCCCCAGCATTTT
- | TRBJ1-1 | - | TRBV2 | CASSEIAPEGTNTEAFF | TGTGCCAGCAGTGAAATTGCCCCTGAGGGGACTAACACTGAAGCTTTCTTT
TRBD1 | TRBJ2-1 | - | TRBV2 | CASSEGRTGLKFF | TGTGCCAGCAGTGAAGGGAGGACAGGGTTGAAGTTCTTC
- | TRBJ2-1 | - | TRBV10-3 | CAISVGGTYNEQFF | TGTGCCATCAGTGTAGGCGGGACCTACAATGAGCAGTTCTTC
- | TRBJ2-7 | - | TRBV27 | CASTPVQGAYEQYF | TGTGCCAGCACCCCGGTACAGGGAGCCTACGAGCAGTACTTC
- | TRBJ1-5 | - | TRBV16 | CASSQGLAKQPQHF | TGTGCCAGCAGCCAAGGACTCGCTAAGCAGCCCCAGCATTTT
TRBD2 | TRBJ2-2 | - | TRBV7-8 | CASSIGLAGGSTGELFF | TGTGCCAGCAGCATTGGACTAGCGGGAGGGTCGACCGGGGAGCTGTTTTTT
TRBD2 | TRBJ2-3 | - | TRBV5-1 | CASRITSGGLTDTQYF | TGCGCCAGCAGGATCACTAGCGGGGGGCTCACAGATACGCAGTATTTT
TRBD1 | TRBJ1-1 | - | TRBV30 | CAWRQTGDTEAFF | TGTGCCTGGAGACAGACAGGGGACACTGAAGCTTTCTTT
- | TRBJ2-7 | - | TRBV5-5 | CASSPSYGALQPQYF | TGTGCCAGCAGCCCCTCCTATGGGGCCCTTCAACCCCAGTACTTC
- | TRBJ2-2 | - | TRBV19 | CASSAFSGMNTGELFF | TGTGCCAGTAGTGCGTTTAGCGGAATGAACACCGGGGAGCTGTTTTTT
- | TRBJ2-7 | - | TRBV4-3 | CASSPTGDYYEQYF | TGCGCCAGCAGCCCGACAGGCGACTACTACGAGCAGTACTTC
- | TRBJ1-4 | - | TRBV28 | CASSSPGGSREKLFF | TGTGCCAGCAGTTCCCCGGGGGGGTCCCGTGAAAAACTGTTTTTT
- | TRBJ2-7 | - | TRBV5-4 | CASSLRGGSTYEQYF | TGTGCCAGCAGCTTGAGGGGGGGCTCAACCTACGAGCAGTACTTC
TRBD1 | TRBJ1-1 | - | TRBV28 | CASSGGGQGTEAFF | TGTGCCAGCAGCGGGGGGGGACAGGGCACTGAAGCTTTCTTT
TRBD1 | TRBJ1-2 | - | TRBV4-3 | CASSPEGGQGFYGYTF | TGCGCCAGCAGCCCGGAGGGGGGACAGGGCTTCTATGGCTACACCTTC